This T cell receptor (beta chain) comes out of a study of T cell responses to AZD1222 COVID-19 vaccine. Germline V CDR1 and CDR2: SGHNT, YYREEE (reference sequence). The CDR3 spans 15 residues. The ends lost 2 bases at V and 5 bases at J; junction bases unmatched: 7. The method was immunoSEQ multiplex PCR; TCRdb's version includes in-frame clones alone and lacks a portion of them. The sample consists of around 160,000 clones, just over 90% of them appearing once. The clonotype was recovered from an adult in good health. Here the sequenced sample was peripheral blood, taken on day 0 of AZD1222 vaccination. This chain links TRBV5-4 with TRBJ2-1, with TRBD2 identical over 7 bases. The CDR3 DNA reads TGTGCCAGCAGCTTCAAGTCTAGCGGTAACAATGAGCAGTTCTTC. As protein: CASSFKSSGNNEQFF.